A single sample is the source of the 32 T cell receptor beta chains below, sequenced in a study of CD8 T cells in Susac syndrome. RNA, at about 0.5 to 1 ug, was reverse transcribed with random hexamers. TCRdb itself ran the immunoSEQ multiplex PCR reads through MiXCR, one entry per CDR3 protein. The sample lists 75,000 to 100,000 distinct CDR3 sequences; around 94% were seen once. Sequencing input: CD8+ T cells from PBMCs. The receptors were sampled from a human donor in good health.

The chain uses TRBV29-1 and TRBJ1-2, with 9 bases that match TRBD1. Unmatched junction bases numbered 9, after V lost 4 bases and J lost 3 bases. CDR3 length: 15 residues. Germline-derived CDR1 and CDR2 are SQVTM and ANQGSEA. CDR3 in amino acids: CSVGVRTGDHYGYTF. Written as DNA, the CDR3 is TGCAGCGTTGGGGTCCGGACAGGGGATCACTATGGCTACACCTTC. Looking up the rest from reference TRBV29-1 and TRBJ1-2 gives the full variable domain: SAVISQKPSRDICQRGTSLTIQCQVDSQVTMMFWYRQQPGQSLTLIATANQGSEATYESGFVIDKFPISRPNLTFSTLTVSNMSPEDSSIYLCSVGVRTGDHYGYTFGSGTRLTVV.

This chain joins TRBV6-2 or TRBV6-3 and TRBJ2-7; D gene unclear. Trimming shortened V by 3 bases and J by 3 bases, and 9 bases separated the two germline ends. The germline gives CDR1 MNHEY, CDR2 SVGEGT. The CDR3 has 13 amino acids. The CDR3 is CASSYKEYYEQYF. CDR3 sequence (DNA): TGTGCCAGCAGTTATAAGGAGTACTACGAGCAGTACTTC.

The chain joins TRBV15 to TRBJ1-5, with TRBD1 identical over 8 bases. V trimming: 5 bases; J trimming: 3 bases; junction bases outside the gene matches: 3. CDR3 length: 14 residues. From germline, CDR1 is LNHNV and CDR2 YYDKDF (reference sequence). For the CDR3, the DNA is TGTGCCACCAGCGAGGACAGGGCCAATCAGCCCCAGCATTTT. It yields the protein CATSEDRANQPQHF.

V usage is TRBV12-3 or TRBV12-4 and J usage is TRBJ1-2, with D unclear. The CDR3 loop spans 13 amino acids. V lost 5 bases and J lost 4, with 11 bases in between. CDR3 nucleotide sequence: TGTGCCAGCAGTGTTACATCCTTCTATGGCTACACCTTC. As protein: CASSVTSFYGYTF.

The chain combines TRBV4-2 with TRBJ2-6; 10 bases agree with TRBD2. Losses at the gene ends were 4 bases for V and 3 bases for J; bases not matched to a gene: 3. CDR1 is LGHNA and CDR2 is YNFKEQ in the germline V gene. The CDR3 covers 16 residues. In nucleotides, the CDR3 is TGTGCCAGCAGCCCCTCTAGCGGGAGTGGGGCCAACGTCCTGACTTTC. Amino acids: CASSPSSGSGANVLTF.

The chain has TRBV27 and TRBJ1-2; 7 bases are shared with TRBD1. The V gene's germline CDR1 is MNHEY and CDR2 SMNVEV (reference sequence). The CDR3 runs to 13 residues. The ends lost 8 bases at V and 5 bases at J; junction bases unmatched: 8. DNA for the CDR3: TGTGCCAGCTGGACAGGCGGGGGGTATGGCTACACCTTC. Translating gives CASWTGGGYGYTF.

V is TRBV12-3 or TRBV12-4 and J is TRBJ1-5; TRBD1 matches 8 bases. The CDR3 totals 13 residues. The V segment lost 6 bases and the J segment 6 bases; nucleotides outside the gene matches: 4. The CDR3 reads CASSQGAGQPQHF. The CDR3 DNA reads as TGTGCCAGCAGCCAGGGGGCGGGTCAGCCCCAGCATTTT.

The chain combines TRBV15 with TRBJ2-3, with 9 positions matching TRBD1. CDR1 LNHNV and CDR2 YYDKDF come from the germline V gene (reference sequence). The CDR3 has 16 residues. V gave up 0 bases and J gave up 6 bases; unmatched junction bases: 7. This CDR3 reads CATSRDPGTGSDTQYF. CDR3 DNA sequence: TGTGCCACCAGCAGAGATCCCGGGACAGGGTCGGATACGCAGTATTTT. Together with reference TRBV15 and TRBJ2-3, the CDR3 gives the full variable domain: DAMVIQNPRYQVTQFGKPVTLSCSQTLNHNVMYWYQQKSSQAPKLLFHYYDKDFNNEADTPDNFQSRRPNTSFCFLDIRSPGLGDTAMYLCATSRDPGTGSDTQYFGPGTRLTVL.

The CDR3 loop reads CASTYGTGGEAFF. CDR3 DNA: TGTGCCAGCACTTACGGGACGGGGGGTGAAGCTTTCTTT. The chain couples TRBV7-2 to TRBJ1-1; weak D call: TRBD1 (5 bases). The V end was cut by 7 bases, the J end by 7 bases, with 16 bases between. CDR1 and CDR2 from the germline V gene are SGHTA and FQGNSA. The CDR3 consists of 13 residues.

This rearrangement joins TRBV5-6 to TRBJ1-5, with D perhaps TRBD1 (5 bases). The CDR3 runs 15 residues. Looked up from germline, CDR1 is SGHDT and CDR2 is YYEEEE. The V and J ends lost 4 bases and 7 bases respectively, with 18 bases between them. The CDR3 sequence is CASSRAAGFGQPQHF. CDR3 sequence (DNA): TGTGCCAGCAGCCGGGCGGCAGGGTTTGGCCAGCCCCAGCATTTT.

The CDR3 protein is CSVCTANTGELFF. CDR3 nucleotide sequence: TGCAGCGTTTGTACGGCGAACACCGGGGAGCTGTTTTTT. The chain combines TRBV29-1 with TRBJ2-2; D not certain. This CDR3 region has 13 residues. Per germline, CDR1 SQVTM and CDR2 ANQGSEA. V was clipped by 5 bases and J by 0 bases, with 7 bases between them.

CDR3 in DNA: TGTGCCAGTAGTATCGAACAGGCCTCAGGAGCTTTCTTT. As protein: CASSIEQASGAFF. This chain joins TRBV19 and TRBJ1-1; TRBD1 is a possible D gene (5 bases). The germline V gene has CDR1 LNHDA and CDR2 SQIVND (reference sequence). The CDR3 spans 13 residues. V lost 3 bases, J lost 10 bases, and 15 bases lay in between.

V and J are TRBV24-1 and TRBJ2-1; D tentatively reads TRBD1 or TRBD2 (5 bases each). Trimming removed 0 bases at V and 9 bases at J, with 11 bases between. The CDR3 contains 14 residues. CDR1 is KGHDR, CDR2 SFDVKD, per germline. CDR3 nucleotide sequence: TGTGCCACCAGTGATTTGCAGTCGAGGGGTGAGCAGTTCTTC. Amino acid sequence: CATSDLQSRGEQFF.

The chain recombines TRBV7-9 with TRBJ2-5; D possibly matches TRBD1 or TRBD2 (5 bases each). The V gene's germline CDR1 is SEHNR and CDR2 FQNEAQ (reference sequence). This CDR3 is built from 12 residues. V lost 3 bases and J lost 5, with 7 bases in between. The chain's CDR3 is CASSFGTETQYF. CDR3 nucleotide sequence: TGTGCCAGCAGCTTTGGGACGGAGACCCAGTACTTC.

This clonotype was seen only once. J is TRBJ1-2 and V is TRBV30; 8 positions match TRBD1. Germline V gene sequence: CDR1 GTSNPN, CDR2 SVGIG (reference sequence). Trimming at V came to 3 bases and at J to 7 bases, leaving 7 bases not matched to a gene. This CDR3 has 13 amino acids. CDR3 coding DNA: TGTGCCTGGAGCAGACAGGGGACTTTTGGCTACACCTTC. Encoded protein: CAWSRQGTFGYTF.

This clonotype was detected only once. The CDR3 region has the DNA TGTGCTACCAGCGGGGGGGCGTTCTATGGCTACACCTTC. This gives the protein CATSGGAFYGYTF. The J gene is TRBJ1-2, the V gene TRBV7-8; D possibly corresponds to TRBD1 (6 bases). The germline CDR1 and CDR2 sequences are SGHVS and FQNEAQ. The CDR3 has 13 amino acids.

The chain joins TRBV11-2 to TRBJ1-2; 8 nucleotides align to TRBD1. After removal of 5 bases from V and 6 bases from J, the junction contained 2 bases not matched to a gene. The CDR3 is 12 residues long. Germline-derived CDR1 and CDR2 are SGHAT and FQNNGV. The CDR3 sequence is CASSPTGDGYTF. CDR3 coding DNA: TGTGCCAGCAGCCCGACAGGGGATGGCTACACCTTC.

The chain employs TRBV7-6 and TRBJ2-5, with a possible D match to TRBD2 (5 bases). V was clipped by 3 bases and J by 7 bases, with 12 bases between them. The CDR3 sequence is 13 residues long. Germline V gene data show CDR1 as SGHVS and CDR2 as FNYEAQ. The CDR3 loop is CASSFPREVTQYF. CDR3 DNA: TGTGCCAGCAGCTTCCCTCGGGAAGTGACCCAGTACTTC. Together with reference TRBV7-6 and TRBJ2-5, the CDR3 gives the full variable domain: GAGVSQSPRYKVTKRGQDVALRCDPISGHVSLYWYRQALGQGPEFLTYFNYEAQQDKSGLPNDRFSAERPEGSISTLTIQRTEQRDSAMYRCASSFPREVTQYFGPGTRLLVL.

This clonotype was recorded once. The gene calls are TRBV4-3 and TRBJ1-1; D is perhaps TRBD1 (5 bases). Germline CDR1 and CDR2: LGHNA and YSLEER. V lost 1 base to trimming and J lost 7 bases, with 13 bases between them. CDR3 length equals 14 residues. As DNA, the CDR3 is TGCGCCAGCAGCCAAGGCAGGGCCGTGGGTGAAGCTTTCTTT. This sequence encodes CASSQGRAVGEAFF.

The chain has TRBV6-5 and TRBJ1-2; D call uncertain. Deletions cut 4 bases from V and 1 base from J, with 10 bases between. The CDR3 is 14 amino acids. Germline V gene data show CDR1 as MNHEY and CDR2 as SVGAGI. CDR3 loop: CASSSFRGNYGYTF. In DNA form, the CDR3 reads TGTGCCAGCAGTTCGTTCCGGGGTAACTATGGCTACACCTTC.

The chain has TRBV4-1 and TRBJ2-3, with TRBD2 matching over 13 bases. With V trimmed by 1 base and J by 2 bases, 6 bases remained unmatched. Germline V gene data show CDR1 as MGHRA and CDR2 as YSYEKL. The CDR3 totals 18 residues. The CDR3 here is CASSQGLGLAGVTDTQYF. As DNA, the CDR3 is TGCGCCAGCAGCCAAGGGCTAGGACTAGCGGGAGTCACAGATACGCAGTATTTT.

This clonotype was recorded only once. The rearrangement uses TRBV7-6 and TRBJ2-1; 7 bases map to TRBD2. The CDR3 length is 15 residues. Germline CDR1 SGHVS, CDR2 FNYEAQ. Trimming took 0 bases from V and 5 from J; bases not matched to a gene: 4. The CDR3 DNA reads TGTGCCAGCAGCTTAGCGGCGGGAGAAGACAATGAGCAGTTCTTC. Protein: CASSLAAGEDNEQFF.

The DNA for the CDR3 is TGTGCCAGCAGTGAATTTGGACAGAGTCCCTACGAGCAGTACTTC. It specifies CASSEFGQSPYEQYF. V usage is TRBV25-1 and J usage is TRBJ2-7; weak D call: TRBD1 (6 bases). V was cut by 1 base and J by 2 bases, with 12 bases left in between. Germline V gene sequence: CDR1 MGHDK, CDR2 SYGVNS. The CDR3 consists of 15 residues.

The chain links TRBV9 to TRBJ2-2; TRBD2 is a possible D gene (5 bases). The CDR3 has 16 residues. The germline gives CDR1 SGDLS, CDR2 YYNGEE. V was shortened by 0 bases and J by 7 bases, with 16 bases between the two germline ends. The CDR3 DNA reads TGTGCCAGCAGCGTAGGGGCGGGCCTCCTACGCGGGGAGCTGTTTTTT. Protein sequence: CASSVGAGLLRGELFF.

The CDR3 region is CASSTKGALGYTF. The CDR3 DNA follows: TGTGCCAGCAGTACCAAGGGGGCGCTTGGCTACACCTTC. The V call is TRBV28, the J call TRBJ1-2; 7 bases are shared with TRBD1. The ends lost 5 bases at V and 7 bases at J; junction bases unmatched: 7. This CDR3 is built from 13 residues. CDR1 and CDR2 (germline): MDHEN, SYDVKM.

V and J are TRBV5-4 and TRBJ2-6; maybe TRBD1 (6 bases). The CDR3 has 15 residues. The V end lost 2 bases, the J end lost 3 bases, and 9 bases lay between the germline ends. Germline-derived CDR1 and CDR2 are SGHNT and YYREEE (reference sequence). The CDR3 sequence: CASSLQGFGANVLTF. As DNA, the CDR3 is TGTGCCAGCAGCTTACAGGGATTTGGGGCCAACGTCCTGACTTTC.

The chain couples TRBV25-1 to TRBJ2-1, with D possibly TRBD1 on 6 matching bases. Deletions cut 4 bases from V and 7 bases from J, with 11 bases between. CDR1 and CDR2 from the germline V gene are MGHDK and SYGVNS. The CDR3 has 13 amino acids. As DNA, the CDR3 is TGTGCCAGCAGTGCCGGACAGAAGAATGAGCAGTTCTTC. Translation gives CASSAGQKNEQFF.

This clonotype has more than one count but fewer than ten. The rearrangement uses TRBV14 and TRBJ2-6; D gene uncertain. V was trimmed by 4 bases and J by 5 bases, leaving 15 bases between them. This CDR3 comprises 16 residues. Per the germline V gene, CDR1 is SGHDN and CDR2 is FVKESK. In nucleotides, the CDR3 is TGTGCCAGCAGCCCGTACACGGGCGGCTGGGCCAACGTCCTGACTTTC. Protein sequence: CASSPYTGGWANVLTF.

This clonotype has only one observation. The gene calls are TRBV12-3 or TRBV12-4 and TRBJ1-2; D possibly corresponds to TRBD1 (5 bases). Trimming cost V 5 bases and J 3 bases, with 16 bases left between them. The length of the CDR3 is 15 residues. CDR3 residues: CASSRTGRGYYGYTF. CDR3 nucleotides: TGTGCCAGCAGTCGGACCGGAAGGGGTTACTATGGCTACACCTTC.

The chain joins TRBV20-1 to TRBJ1-1; weak D call: TRBD1 (6 bases). The germline CDR1 and CDR2 sequences are DFQATT and SNEGSKA (reference sequence). Between the trimmed V and J ends, which lost 2 bases and 8 bases, there was a span of 12 bases. This CDR3 is 12 amino acids long. For the CDR3, the DNA is TGCAGTGCTAGATCTGGGGGCCACGAAGCTTTCTTT. It yields the protein CSARSGGHEAFF.

The chain recombines TRBV4-1 with TRBJ1-2, with TRBD1 matching 8 bases. Losses at the gene ends were 0 bases for V and 1 base for J; bases not matched to a gene: 4. From germline, CDR1 is MGHRA and CDR2 YSYEKL. The CDR3 length is 16 residues. CDR3 DNA sequence: TGCGCCAGCAGCCAAGACCGGACAGGGCATAACTATGGCTACACCTTC. Translation: CASSQDRTGHNYGYTF.

V usage is TRBV13 and J usage is TRBJ2-4; tentative D call: TRBD2 (5 bases). Trimming removed 3 bases at V and 13 bases at J, with 13 bases between. CDR1 and CDR2 from the germline V gene are PRHDT and FYEKMQ (reference sequence). This CDR3 has 12 amino acids. This CDR3 reads CASSLGSGPQYF. CDR3 in DNA: TGTGCCAGCAGCTTGGGAAGCGGCCCGCAGTACTTC.